One T cell receptor (beta chain) is described in this entry. CDR1 and CDR2 (germline): LNHNV, YYDKDF (reference sequence). V was pared by 4 bases and J by 1 base, with 9 bases between. The CDR3 is 14 residues long. Unique molecular identifiers were present on cDNA, and template switching added a universal primer site. TCRdb re-derived calls from the 5' RACE reads in MiXCR, one entry per CDR3 protein. The sample contains roughly 770,000 distinct CDR3 sequences, roughly 18% of which appear only once. The data belong to a study of identical twins. These data also featured in a second study, about T cells expressing NK-cell markers.

The J gene is TRBJ2-3, the V gene TRBV15; D call uncertain. Sequencing was done on a sample of PBMCs. The TCR sequence derives from a young woman in good health. This CDR3 is CATSIEFGTDTQYF. CDR3 bases: TGTGCCACCAGCATCGAATTTGGCACAGATACGCAGTATTTT.